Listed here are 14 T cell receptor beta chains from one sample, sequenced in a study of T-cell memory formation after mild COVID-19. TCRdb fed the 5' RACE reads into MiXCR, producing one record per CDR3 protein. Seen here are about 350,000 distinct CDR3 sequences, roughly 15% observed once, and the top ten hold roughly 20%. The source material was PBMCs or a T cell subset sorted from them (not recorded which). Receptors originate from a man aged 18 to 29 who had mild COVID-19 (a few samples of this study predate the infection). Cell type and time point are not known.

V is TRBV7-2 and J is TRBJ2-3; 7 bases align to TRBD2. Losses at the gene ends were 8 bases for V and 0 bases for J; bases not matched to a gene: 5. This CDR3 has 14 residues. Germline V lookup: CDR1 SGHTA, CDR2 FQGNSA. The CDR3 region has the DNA TGTGCCAGCTCCTGGCGGGGGAGCACAGATACGCAGTATTTT. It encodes CASSWRGSTDTQYF.

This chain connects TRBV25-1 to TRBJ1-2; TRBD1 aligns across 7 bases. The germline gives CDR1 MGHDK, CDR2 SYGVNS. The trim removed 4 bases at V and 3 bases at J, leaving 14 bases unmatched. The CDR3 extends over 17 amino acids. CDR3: CASSGSRYGQVHYGYTF. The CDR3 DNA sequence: TGTGCCAGCAGTGGTTCCCGCTATGGACAGGTCCACTATGGCTACACCTTC.

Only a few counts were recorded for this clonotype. CDR3 coding DNA: TGCGCCAGCAGCCAACAGACTAGCGGGGGCTACGAGCAGTACTTC. Its translation is CASSQQTSGGYEQYF. The rearrangement uses TRBV4-1 and TRBJ2-7; the match to TRBD2 covers 12 bases. The CDR3 has 15 amino acids. With V trimmed by 2 bases and J by 3 bases, 2 bases remained unmatched. Germline V gene sequence: CDR1 MGHRA, CDR2 YSYEKL.

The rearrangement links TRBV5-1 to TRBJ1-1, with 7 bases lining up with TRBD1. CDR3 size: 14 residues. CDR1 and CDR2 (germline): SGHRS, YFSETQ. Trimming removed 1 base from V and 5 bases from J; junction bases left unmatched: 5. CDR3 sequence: CASSLTGAGTEAFF. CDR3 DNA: TGCGCCAGCAGCTTGACAGGGGCTGGGACTGAAGCTTTCTTT. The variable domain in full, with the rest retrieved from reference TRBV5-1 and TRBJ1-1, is KAGVTQTPRYLIKTRGQQVTLSCSPISGHRSVSWYQQTPGQGLQFLFEYFSETQRNKGNFPGRFSGRQFSNSRSEMNVSTLELGDSALYLCASSLTGAGTEAFFGQGTRLTVV.

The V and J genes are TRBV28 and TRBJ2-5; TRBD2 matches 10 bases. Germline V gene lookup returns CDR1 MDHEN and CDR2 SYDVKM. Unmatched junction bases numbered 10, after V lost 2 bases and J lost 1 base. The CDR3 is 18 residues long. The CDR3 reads CASSLRVAGGAFQETQYF. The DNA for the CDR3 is TGTGCCAGCAGTTTAAGGGTAGCGGGGGGCGCCTTCCAAGAGACCCAGTACTTC. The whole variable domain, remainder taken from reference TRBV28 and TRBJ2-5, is DVKVTQSSRYLVKRTGEKVFLECVQDMDHENMFWYRQDPGLGLRLIYFSYDVKMKEKGDIPEGYSVSREKKERFSLILESASTNQTSMYLCASSLRVAGGAFQETQYFGPGTRLLVL.

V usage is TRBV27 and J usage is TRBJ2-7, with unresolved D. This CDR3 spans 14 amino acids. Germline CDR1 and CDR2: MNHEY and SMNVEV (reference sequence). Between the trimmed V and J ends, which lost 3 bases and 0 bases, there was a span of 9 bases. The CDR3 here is CASSFRQFSYEQYF. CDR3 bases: TGTGCCAGCAGTTTTCGTCAATTCTCCTACGAGCAGTACTTC.

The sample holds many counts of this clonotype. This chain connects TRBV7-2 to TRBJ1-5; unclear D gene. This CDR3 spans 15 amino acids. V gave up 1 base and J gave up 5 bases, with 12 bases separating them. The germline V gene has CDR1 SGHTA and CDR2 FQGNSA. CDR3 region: CASSLEVGEYQPQHF. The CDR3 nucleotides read TGTGCCAGCAGCTTAGAAGTAGGCGAGTATCAGCCCCAGCATTTT.

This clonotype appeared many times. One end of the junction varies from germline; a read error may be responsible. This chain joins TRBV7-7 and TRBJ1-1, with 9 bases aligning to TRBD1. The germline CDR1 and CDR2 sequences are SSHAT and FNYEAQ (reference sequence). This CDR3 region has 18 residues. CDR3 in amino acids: CASRWDREGSGMNTEAFF. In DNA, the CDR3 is TGTGCTAGCAGATGGGACAGGGAGGGGAGCGGGATGAACACTGAAGCTTTCTTT.

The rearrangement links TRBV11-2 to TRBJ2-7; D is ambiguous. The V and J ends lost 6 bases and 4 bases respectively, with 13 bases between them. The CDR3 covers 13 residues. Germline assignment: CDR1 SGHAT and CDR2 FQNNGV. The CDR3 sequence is CASSVWHSYEQYF. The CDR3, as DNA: TGTGCCAGCAGTGTATGGCACAGTTACGAGCAGTACTTC.

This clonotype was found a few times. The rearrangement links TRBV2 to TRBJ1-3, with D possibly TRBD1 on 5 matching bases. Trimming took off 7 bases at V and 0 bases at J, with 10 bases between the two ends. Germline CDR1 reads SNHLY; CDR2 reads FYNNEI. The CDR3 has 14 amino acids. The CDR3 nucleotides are TGTGCCAGCAAAGGGACCTACTCTGGAAACACCATATATTTT. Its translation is CASKGTYSGNTIYF.

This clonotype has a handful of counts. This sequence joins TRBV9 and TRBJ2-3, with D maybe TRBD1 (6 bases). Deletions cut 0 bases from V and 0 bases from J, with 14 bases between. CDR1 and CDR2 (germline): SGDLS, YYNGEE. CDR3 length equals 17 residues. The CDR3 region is CASSVDGTLSSTDTQYF. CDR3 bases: TGTGCCAGCAGCGTAGATGGGACACTCTCTAGCACAGATACGCAGTATTTT.

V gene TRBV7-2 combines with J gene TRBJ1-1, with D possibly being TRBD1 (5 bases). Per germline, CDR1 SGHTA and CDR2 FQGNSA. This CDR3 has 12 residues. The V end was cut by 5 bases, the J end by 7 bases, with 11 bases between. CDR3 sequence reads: CASSGTGFEAFF. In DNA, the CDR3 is TGTGCCAGCAGCGGGACTGGTTTTGAAGCTTTCTTT.

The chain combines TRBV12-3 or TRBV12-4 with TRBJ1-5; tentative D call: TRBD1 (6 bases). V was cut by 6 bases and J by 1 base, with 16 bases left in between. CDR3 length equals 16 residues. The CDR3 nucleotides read TGTGCCAGCAGGCCCTCGGGGGCCGGGAGCAATCAGCCCCAGCATTTT. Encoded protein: CASRPSGAGSNQPQHF.

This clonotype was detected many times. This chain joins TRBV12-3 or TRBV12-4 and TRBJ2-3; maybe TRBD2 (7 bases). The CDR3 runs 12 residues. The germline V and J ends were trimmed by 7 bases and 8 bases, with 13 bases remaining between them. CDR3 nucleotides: TGTGCCAGCAACCCGGGGGGCGGTACGCAGTATTTT. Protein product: CASNPGGGTQYF.